This T cell receptor beta chain appears in the sequencing data of a study of identical twins. To note about this clonotype: As yet, its antigen is unknown.

One entry per CDR3 protein, called by TCRdb with MiXCR from the 5' RACE reads. The sample lists 1.5 million to 2 million distinct CDR3 sequences; around 33% were seen once. V dropped 7 bases and J dropped 13 bases, with 26 bases sitting between them. The CDR3 has 15 amino acids. Findings and caveats of the study: High-abundance cord blood beta clonotypes had fewer insertions; memory repertoires showed none. Conclusions relied on cross-sectional statistical analysis, not following the same donors.

The clonotype was recovered from a newborn girl in good health. The V call is TRBV12-3 or TRBV12-4, the J call TRBJ2-1; a weak D match, TRBD1 (6 bases). Sequencing used cord blood. The DNA for the CDR3 is TGTGCCAGCAAGAGGGGGTATCGGTACCAAGAGACCCAGTTCTTC. This codes for CASKRGYRYQETQFF.